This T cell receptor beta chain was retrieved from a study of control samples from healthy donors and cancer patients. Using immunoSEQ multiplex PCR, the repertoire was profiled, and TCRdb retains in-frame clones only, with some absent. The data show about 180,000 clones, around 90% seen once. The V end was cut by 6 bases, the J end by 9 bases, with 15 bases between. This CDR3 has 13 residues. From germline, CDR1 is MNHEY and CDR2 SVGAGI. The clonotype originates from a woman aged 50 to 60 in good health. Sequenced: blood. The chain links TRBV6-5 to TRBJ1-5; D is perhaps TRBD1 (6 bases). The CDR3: CASRVDRLGPQHF. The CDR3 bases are TGTGCCAGCAGGGTCGACAGGCTCGGGCCCCAGCATTTT.